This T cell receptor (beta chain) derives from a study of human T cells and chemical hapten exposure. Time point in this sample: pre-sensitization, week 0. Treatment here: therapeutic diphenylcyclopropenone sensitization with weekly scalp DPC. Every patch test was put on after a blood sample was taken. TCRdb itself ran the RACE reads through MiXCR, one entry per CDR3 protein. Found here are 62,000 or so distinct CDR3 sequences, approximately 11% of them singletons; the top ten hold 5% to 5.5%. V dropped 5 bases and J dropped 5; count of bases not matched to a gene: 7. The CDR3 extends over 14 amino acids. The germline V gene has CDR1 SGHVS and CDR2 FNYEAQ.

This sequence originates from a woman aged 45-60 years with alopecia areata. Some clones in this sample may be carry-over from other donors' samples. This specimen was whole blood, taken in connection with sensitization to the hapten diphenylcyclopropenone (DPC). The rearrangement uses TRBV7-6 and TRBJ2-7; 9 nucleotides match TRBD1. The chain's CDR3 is CASSQQGAQDEQYF. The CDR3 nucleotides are TGTGCCAGCAGCCAACAGGGGGCTCAGGACGAGCAGTACTTC.